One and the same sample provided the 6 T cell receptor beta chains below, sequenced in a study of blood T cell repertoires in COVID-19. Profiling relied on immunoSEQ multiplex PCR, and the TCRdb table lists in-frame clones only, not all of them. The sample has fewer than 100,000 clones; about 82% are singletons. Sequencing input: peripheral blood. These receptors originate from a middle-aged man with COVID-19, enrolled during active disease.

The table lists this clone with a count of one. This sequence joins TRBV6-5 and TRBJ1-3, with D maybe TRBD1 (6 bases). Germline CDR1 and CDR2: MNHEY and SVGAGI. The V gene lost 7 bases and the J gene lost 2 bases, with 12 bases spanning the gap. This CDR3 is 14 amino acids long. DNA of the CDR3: TGTGCCAGCACTCTATCAGGGGCTGGAAACACCATATATTTT. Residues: CASTLSGAGNTIYF.

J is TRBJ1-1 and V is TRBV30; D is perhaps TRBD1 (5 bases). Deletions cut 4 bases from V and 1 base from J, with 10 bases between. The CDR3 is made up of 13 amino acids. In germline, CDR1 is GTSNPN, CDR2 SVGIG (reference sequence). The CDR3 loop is CAWNLQANTEAFF. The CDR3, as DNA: TGTGCCTGGAATTTACAGGCGAACACTGAAGCTTTCTTT.

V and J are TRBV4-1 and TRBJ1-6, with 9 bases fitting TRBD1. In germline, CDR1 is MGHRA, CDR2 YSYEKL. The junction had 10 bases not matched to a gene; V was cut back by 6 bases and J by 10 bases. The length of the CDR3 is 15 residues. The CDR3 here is CASRALGTGNSPLHF. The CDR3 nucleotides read TGCGCCAGCAGAGCCCTTGGGACAGGGAACTCACCCCTCCACTTT.

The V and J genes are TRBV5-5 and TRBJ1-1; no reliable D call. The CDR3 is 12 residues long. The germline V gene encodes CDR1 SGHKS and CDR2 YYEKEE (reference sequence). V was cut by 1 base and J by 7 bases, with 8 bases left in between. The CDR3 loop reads CASSLREGEAFF. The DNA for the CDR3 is TGTGCCAGCAGCTTGCGGGAGGGTGAAGCTTTCTTT.

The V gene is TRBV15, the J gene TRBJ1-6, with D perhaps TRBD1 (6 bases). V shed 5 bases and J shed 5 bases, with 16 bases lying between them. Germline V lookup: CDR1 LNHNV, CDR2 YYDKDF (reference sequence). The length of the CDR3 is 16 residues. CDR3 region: CATSASRGVDNSPLHF. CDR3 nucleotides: TGTGCCACCAGCGCCAGCAGGGGTGTGGATAATTCACCCCTCCACTTT.

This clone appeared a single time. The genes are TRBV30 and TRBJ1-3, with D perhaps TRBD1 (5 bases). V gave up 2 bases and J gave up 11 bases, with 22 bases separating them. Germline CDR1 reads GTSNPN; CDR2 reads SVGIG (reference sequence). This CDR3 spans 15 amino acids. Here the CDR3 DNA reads TGTGCCTGGAGTTCCTGGGGAGGGGTAACCCAATCCATATATTTT. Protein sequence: CAWSSWGGVTQSIYF.